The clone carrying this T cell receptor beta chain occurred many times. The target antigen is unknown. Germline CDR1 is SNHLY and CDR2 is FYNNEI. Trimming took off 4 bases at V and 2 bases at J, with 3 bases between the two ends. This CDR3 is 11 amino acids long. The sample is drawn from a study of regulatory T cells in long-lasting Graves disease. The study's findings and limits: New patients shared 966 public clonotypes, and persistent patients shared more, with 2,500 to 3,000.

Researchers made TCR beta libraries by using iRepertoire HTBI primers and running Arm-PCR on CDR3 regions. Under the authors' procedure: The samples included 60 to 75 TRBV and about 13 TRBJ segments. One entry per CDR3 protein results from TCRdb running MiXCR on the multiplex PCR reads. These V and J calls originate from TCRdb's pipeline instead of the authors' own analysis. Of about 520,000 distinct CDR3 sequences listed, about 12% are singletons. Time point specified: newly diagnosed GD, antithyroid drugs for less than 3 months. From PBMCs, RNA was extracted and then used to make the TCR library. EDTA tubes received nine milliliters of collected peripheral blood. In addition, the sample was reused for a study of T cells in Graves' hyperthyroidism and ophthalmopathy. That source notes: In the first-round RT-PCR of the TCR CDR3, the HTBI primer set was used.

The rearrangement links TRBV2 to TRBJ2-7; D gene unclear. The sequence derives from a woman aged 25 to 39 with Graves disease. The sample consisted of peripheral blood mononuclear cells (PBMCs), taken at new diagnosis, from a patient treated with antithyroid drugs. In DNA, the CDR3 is TGTGCCAGCAGTGCCGCCTACGAGCAGTACTTC. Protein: CASSAAYEQYF.